This T cell receptor beta chain is drawn from a study of PD-L1 blockade in urothelial cancer. Sample time point: peripheral blood 6 weeks after treatment start. Each PCR contained spiked-in synthetic TCR analog templates. Repertoires were generated with immunoSEQ multiplex PCR, while TCRdb's copy carries only in-frame clones and drops some. In the table there are tens of thousands of clones, more than 70% of which are singletons. Sequenced material: PBMCs, taken around atezolizumab (anti-PD-L1) treatment. The sequence derives from a man aged 65 to 79 with urothelial cancer.

The CDR3 loop reads CASSDTRSSYNEQFF. CDR3 DNA: TGCGCCAGCAGTGATACTAGGAGCTCCTACAATGAGCAGTTCTTC. The chain couples TRBV5-1 to TRBJ2-1, with D possibly being TRBD2 (5 bases). The CDR3 is made up of 15 amino acids. The germline V and J ends were trimmed by 5 bases and 0 bases, with 12 bases remaining between them. Per germline, CDR1 SGHRS and CDR2 YFSETQ.